Listed below are T cell receptor beta chains from one sample, sequenced in a study of blood T cell repertoires in COVID-19. This table comes from immunoSEQ multiplex PCR, and its TCRdb copy is limited to in-frame clones, with some not included. The profile shows approximately 88,000 clones, around 81% of them singletons. The sequencing input was peripheral blood. These receptors all stem from a man in his forties or fifties who had recovered from COVID-19. Each CDR3 is given with its conserved first and last residue. D genes are given only for firm matches.

J | D | V | CDR3
TRBJ1-4 | TRBD1 | TRBV4-2 | CASSQDGAGTGGYKLFF
TRBJ1-1 | NA | TRBV18 | CASSQSGDTEAFF
TRBJ1-6 | NA | TRBV3-1/TRBV3-2 | CASSLMNRENSPLHF
TRBJ1-1 | NA | TRBV19 | CASSGDRYNTEAFF
TRBJ1-2 | NA | TRBV21-1 | CASSKAQTVRYGYTF
TRBJ2-7 | TRBD2 | TRBV4-2 | CASSQDSTSGGAYEQYF
TRBJ1-2 | NA | TRBV10-2 | CASSTGGYGYTF
TRBJ2-7 | TRBD2 | TRBV2 | CASSDRGRDEQYF
TRBJ2-2 | NA | TRBV4-1 | CASSQVRGSGELFF
TRBJ2-1 | TRBD2 | TRBV9 | CASSVGGAGVNEQFF
TRBJ2-7 | NA | TRBV5-4 | CASSIAAGALTYEQYF
TRBJ2-5 | TRBD2 | TRBV7-9 | CASSYPVGGFEETQYF
TRBJ2-4 | NA | TRBV5-6 | CASSDLSAKNIQYF
TRBJ2-3 | NA | TRBV12-3/TRBV12-4 | CASSLDRSDTQYF
TRBJ2-5 | NA | TRBV20-1 | CSASPVAGPQETQYF
TRBJ2-1 | TRBD2 | TRBV20-1 | CSASLFGLAGGIEQFF
TRBJ2-1 | TRBD2 | TRBV11-2 | CASSIEAGGLYNEQFF
TRBJ1-2 | TRBD1 | TRBV9 | CASSPWTGKSTFYNYGYTF
TRBJ1-1 | NA | TRBV27 | CASRWGENTEAFF
TRBJ1-2 | NA | TRBV18 | CASSPDSSYGYTF
TRBJ1-2 | NA | TRBV28 | CASSATDRSFYTF
TRBJ2-3 | TRBD2 | TRBV9 | CASSVPSGGGPTDTQYF
TRBJ2-5 | TRBD2 | TRBV4-1 | CASSPSTSGGFQETQYF
TRBJ2-3 | TRBD2 | TRBV5-6 | CASSLGPTSGRTDTQYF
TRBJ2-5 | TRBD1 | TRBV27 | CASRLGGENLGTQYF
TRBJ2-5 | TRBD2 | TRBV7-2 | CASSLSGRTKTQYF
TRBJ2-7 | NA | TRBV5-1 | CASNAGRYEQYF
TRBJ2-7 | NA | TRBV28 | CASVRDYEQYF
TRBJ2-2 | NA | TRBV4-1 | CASSQVDLLPGELFF
TRBJ1-2 | NA | TRBV5-1 | CASSSTGTTGYTF
TRBJ2-1 | TRBD2 | TRBV14 | CASSRGLAGNGGEQFF
TRBJ1-1 | TRBD1 | TRBV27 | CASSSSPWGTGLTGAFF
TRBJ1-1 | TRBD1 | TRBV2 | CASSLETGGTEAFF
TRBJ2-1 | TRBD1 | TRBV7-3 | CASSQSLTGDNEQFF
TRBJ2-2 | NA | TRBV18 | CASSPPRTGMAGELFF
TRBJ1-6 | NA | TRBV9 | CASSGYRDSPLHF
TRBJ1-1 | NA | TRBV13 | CASSLGATEAFF
TRBJ1-2 | NA | TRBV28 | CASSLTGQTSNYGYTF
TRBJ1-4 | NA | TRBV25-1 | CASSESPGAGHNEKLFF
TRBJ2-2 | TRBD2 | TRBV11-2 | CASSLGGSGVGELFF
TRBJ1-2 | TRBD1 | TRBV6-1 | CASSEGTGDFYGYTF
TRBJ2-7 | NA | TRBV11-2 | CASSLITESSYEQYF